This TCR beta chain came from a study of T-cell reconstitution after alpha-beta-depleted transplantation in children. V lost 0 bases, J lost 5 bases, and 20 bases lay in between. This CDR3 has 17 residues. CDR1 SGHRS and CDR2 YFSETQ come from the germline V gene. Researchers prepared the TCRbeta library using unique molecular identifiers, the study reports. One entry per CDR3 protein results from TCRdb running MiXCR on the PCR reads. The table has around 300,000 distinct CDR3 sequences, about a quarter seen once; the top ten hold over 9.5%. This clonotype was seen a few times. Its antigen is unknown. Findings and limits, study-wide: The study traced high day-60 TCRbeta diversity in some patients to surviving recipient T cells and thymic progenitors. Reports say that about two months after transplant, the alpha-beta T cells came out of several hundred graft clones that had expanded. T-cell counts and diversity were attributed mostly to newly produced T cells one year after transplant.

This clonotype was sampled from a male patient younger than 18 who had a stem cell transplant for acute lymphoblastic leukemia, so the T cells may come from the graft donor. The sample here was PBMCs, mostly from graft donor cells, taken 180 days after TCRalphabeta/CD19-depleted stem cell transplant. This chain joins TRBV5-1 and TRBJ2-5, with D maybe TRBD1 (5 bases). CDR3 coding DNA: TGCGCCAGCAGCTTGGCCGTGGGCAGGGCTCAAGGGGAGACCCAGTACTTC. Protein sequence: CASSLAVGRAQGETQYF.